This T cell receptor beta chain was observed in a study of tumor and adjacent non-tumor tissue in lung cancer. Study context: The patients, around 11 men and five or six women, were roughly 30 to 76 with stage I to III disease. About 4.17 million productive TCRbeta reads were obtained per sample on average. Whole-study findings and limits: Significantly higher TCR diversity was found in tumor than normal lung. Normal lung showed higher cumulative top 100 clone frequency than tumor.

RNA was extracted from bulk tissue without any cell sorting. Three rounds of nested PCR, following a modified ARM-PCR protocol, produced the TCRbeta library. TCRdb itself ran the multiplex PCR reads through MiXCR, one entry per CDR3 protein. Found here are fewer than 85,000 distinct CDR3 sequences, 73% of them singletons; the top ten hold about 28%. About this clonotype: Its cognate antigen is unknown.

The length of the CDR3 is 14 residues. After removal of 8 bases from V and 7 bases from J, the junction contained 10 bases not matched to a gene. CDR1 is DFQATT and CDR2 is SNEGSKA in the germline V gene (reference sequence). The source material was lung tumor tissue. The receptor was derived from a man between 60 and 75 years old with non-small cell lung cancer. The J gene is TRBJ2-1, the V gene TRBV20-1, with 11 bases matching TRBD2. In DNA form, the CDR3 reads TGCAGTCATTTCATAGCGGGAGGGCGAAATGAGCAGTTCTTC. Its translation is CSHFIAGGRNEQFF.